This T cell receptor beta chain was profiled in a study of shared T cell receptors in the human thymus. Generated by immunoSEQ multiplex PCR, the TCRdb table keeps only in-frame clones and is missing some. The repertoire consists of 700,000 or so clones, with 80% to 90% occurring once and the leading ten covering more than 0.01%. Germline-derived CDR1 and CDR2 are SGHRS and YFSETQ. V lost 5 bases to trimming and J lost 2 bases, with 17 bases between them. The CDR3 extends over 16 amino acids. This sample was also put to use in a study of human thymus T cells.

Sequences were obtained from thymocytes. The genes are TRBV5-1 and TRBJ2-4, with D perhaps TRBD1 (5 bases). This sequence originates from a girl less than two years old with a congenital heart defect. Here the CDR3 DNA reads TGCGCCAGCAGTTATTTCCCGACAGCCACCAAAAACATTCAGTACTTC. The encoded protein is CASSYFPTATKNIQYF.